The rows below give T cell receptor beta chains drawn from one sample of a study of cytomegalovirus exposure and HLA in healthy donors. Clones were sequenced by immunoSEQ multiplex PCR, and TCRdb holds only the in-frame ones, with some missing. The data contain roughly 80,000 clones, approximately 81% of them singletons. Sequences were obtained from PBMCs. Receptor source: a woman aged 45-60 years in good health and CMV-seropositive. Both conserved end residues are part of each CDR3. A D gene is named only where the DNA matches it firmly. Clone size is given for some rows only: seen once, a few or many times, or a class if the clone is expanded.

TRBJ1-2 | TRBD1 | TRBV4-1 | - | TGCGCCAGCAGCCAACCCGGTCAGGGGGATGGCTACACCTTC | CASSQPGQGDGYTF
TRBJ1-1 | TRBD1 | TRBV4-2 | - | TGTGCCAGCAGCCGCCGACAGGGAAAGAACACTGAAGCTTTCTTT | CASSRRQGKNTEAFF
TRBJ2-7 | - | TRBV18 | - | TGTGCCAGCAAGGGGACTTCAGCCTACGAGCAGTACTTC | CASKGTSAYEQYF
TRBJ1-3 | - | TRBV19 | - | TGTGCCAGTAGTAGCCGTGGACAGATCTCTGGAAACACCATATATTTT | CASSSRGQISGNTIYF
TRBJ1-1 | - | TRBV2 | - | TGTGCCAGCAGTGGGGGGGAGGGCACTGAAGCTTTCTTT | CASSGGEGTEAFF
TRBJ1-4 | - | TRBV10-3 | few | TGTGCCAGCAGTGCACCAGGCCATGAAAAACTGTTTTTT | CASSAPGHEKLFF
TRBJ2-1 | TRBD1 | TRBV6-1 | - | TGTGCCAGCAGTCTCCGGGACAGAGGCAACAATGAGCAGTTCTTC | CASSLRDRGNNEQFF
TRBJ1-1 | TRBD1 | TRBV28 | - | TGTGCCAGCAAGAGGGGGACAGGGGGCCCCGAAGCTTTCTTT | CASKRGTGGPEAFF
TRBJ1-2 | - | TRBV30 | few | TGTGCCTGGAGTGTACTATATGGCTACACCTTC | CAWSVLYGYTF
TRBJ1-5 | TRBD1 | TRBV28 | - | TGTGCCAGCAGACGGACAGGCGGGAATCAGCCCCAGCATTTT | CASRRTGGNQPQHF
TRBJ1-4 | - | TRBV6-1 | - | TGTGCCACATGTCCCTCGGGATCGAGGGATGAAAAACTGTTTTTT | CATCPSGSRDEKLFF
TRBJ2-1 | - | TRBV11-3 | - | TGTGCCAGCAGCCAGTGGGGCGGAGGGCCCTACAATGAGCAGTTCTTC | CASSQWGGGPYNEQFF
TRBJ1-1 | - | TRBV25-1 | - | TGTGCCAGCAGTGCCTTGACAGATACTGAAGCTTTCTTT | CASSALTDTEAFF
TRBJ2-1 | - | TRBV5-6 | few | TGTGCCAGCAGCTTGCTGTACAATGAGCAGTTCTTC | CASSLLYNEQFF
TRBJ1-2 | - | TRBV6-1 | - | TGTGCCAGCAGTGAGCGGCGGAACTATGGCTACACCTTC | CASSERRNYGYTF
TRBJ1-5 | TRBD1 | TRBV2 | - | TGTGCCAGCTTGGGACAGTTCAATCAGCCCCAGCATTTT | CASLGQFNQPQHF
TRBJ1-2 | - | TRBV5-1 | few | TGCGCCAGCAGCTTTCGCGGTACCTATGGCTACACCTTC | CASSFRGTYGYTF
TRBJ2-3 | - | TRBV5-1 | - | TGCGCCAGCAGCCCAGGACAGCGCACAGATACGCAGTATTTT | CASSPGQRTDTQYF
TRBJ2-3 | - | TRBV7-8 | - | TGTGCCAGCAGCCCACCCCTGGGACTTGGGAGCACAGATACGCAGTATTTT | CASSPPLGLGSTDTQYF
TRBJ2-7 | - | TRBV28 | - | TGTGCCAGCAGTTTGGGGCGGGGCTACGAGCAGTACTTC | CASSLGRGYEQYF
TRBJ1-1 | - | TRBV4-2 | medium-sized | TGTGCCAGCAGCCAAGATGTAGGAGGCACTGAAGCTTTCTTT | CASSQDVGGTEAFF
TRBJ1-2 | - | TRBV18 | few | TGTGCCAGCTCACCCATGGTTCCTTCAGCTAACTATGGCTACACCTTC | CASSPMVPSANYGYTF
TRBJ2-7 | - | TRBV11-2 | few | TGTGCCAGCAGCTCACAGCCCCAGGAATCGAGCGAGCAGTACTTC | CASSSQPQESSEQYF
TRBJ2-1 | TRBD2 | TRBV2 | - | TGTGCCAGCAAATGGAGACTAGCGCCTGAACGTAAACACAATGAGCAGTTCTTC | CASKWRLAPERKHNEQFF
TRBJ2-3 | TRBD2 | TRBV19 | - | TGTGCCAGTAGTATAGCCCTAGCGGGAGGGCCGACAGATACGCAGTATTTT | CASSIALAGGPTDTQYF
TRBJ2-1 | - | TRBV14 | medium-sized | TGTGCCAGCAGCCAAGGCGGAATATCCTACAATGAGCAGTTCTTC | CASSQGGISYNEQFF
TRBJ2-1 | - | TRBV5-1 | once | TGCGCCAGCAGCTTGGATTCGGGGGGCGGTGAGCAGTTCTTC | CASSLDSGGGEQFF
TRBJ1-2 | - | TRBV2 | - | TGTGCCAGCAGTGAATCCGGTGCCCTCTCGGATGGCTACACCTTC | CASSESGALSDGYTF
TRBJ2-3 | - | TRBV29-1 | - | TGCAGCGCCGCGCCCACAGATACGCAGTATTTT | CSAAPTDTQYF
TRBJ1-3 | - | TRBV5-6 | few | TGTGCCAGCAGCTTATTTCAGATCTCTGGAAACACCATATATTTT | CASSLFQISGNTIYF
TRBJ1-1 | TRBD1 | TRBV18 | few | TGTGCCAGCTCCTCTTTAGTACAGGGGGCGCCGGCTTTCTTT | CASSSLVQGAPAFF
TRBJ2-3 | TRBD2 | TRBV9 | - | TGTGCCAGCAGCAAAACCGGGACTAGCGGACGCACAGATACGCAGTATTTT | CASSKTGTSGRTDTQYF
TRBJ1-5 | - | TRBV30 | - | TGTGCCTCCGCGGAGGGCCACAATCAGCCCCAGCATTTT | CASAEGHNQPQHF
TRBJ2-5 | TRBD2 | TRBV2 | - | TGTGCCAGCAGTGGGGATAGCGGGAGAAGAGAGACCCAGTACTTC | CASSGDSGRRETQYF
TRBJ2-1 | - | TRBV13 | - | TGTGCCAGCAGCGCCGGAGTTCCAAGGCTGTTCTTC | CASSAGVPRLFF
TRBJ2-1 | TRBD1 | TRBV6-5 | - | TGTGCCAGCCAGAACCGGGACAGCCTCTACAATGAGCAGTTCTTC | CASQNRDSLYNEQFF
TRBJ2-3 | TRBD2 | TRBV4-2 | - | TGTGCCAGCAGCCGTTCTGGGGCTGGGAGTAGCGGGAGTTCAGATACGCAGTATTTT | CASSRSGAGSSGSSDTQYF
TRBJ2-2 | TRBD1 | TRBV15 | - | TGTGCCACCAGTAAGACAGGGGGATTCACCGGGGAGCTGTTTTTT | CATSKTGGFTGELFF
TRBJ2-7 | - | TRBV14 | - | TGTGCCAGCAGCCAAGGGCACGAGCAGTACTTC | CASSQGHEQYF
TRBJ1-4 | - | TRBV28 | - | TGTGCCAGCAGCTCACCGACAGCAACTAATGAAAAACTGTTTTTT | CASSSPTATNEKLFF
TRBJ2-1 | TRBD2 | TRBV30 | - | TGTGCCTGTACGGTTAGCGGGAGCCACCACAATGAGCAGTTCTTC | CACTVSGSHHNEQFF
TRBJ1-1 | - | TRBV7-6 | - | TGTGCCAGCAGTTATGACAGCAACACTGAAGCTTTCTTT | CASSYDSNTEAFF
TRBJ2-7 | TRBD2 | TRBV4-1 | few | TGCGCCAGCAGCCAAGCATGGGGCGGGAGCTACGAGCAGTACTTC | CASSQAWGGSYEQYF
TRBJ2-5 | - | TRBV27 | - | TGTGCCAGCAGTTTAGACGGGAAACAAGAGACCCAGTACTTC | CASSLDGKQETQYF
TRBJ1-5 | - | TRBV9 | - | TGTGCCAGCAGCGTCGAAGGGGGTCGAGGTCAGCCCCAGCATTTT | CASSVEGGRGQPQHF
TRBJ1-1 | - | TRBV15 | - | TGTGCCACCAGCAGAGATCGAACCAGGTCGAACACTGGAGCTTTCTTT | CATSRDRTRSNTGAFF
TRBJ2-1 | TRBD1 | TRBV30 | - | TGTGCCTGGACCGTAGACCGGGACAGGGTTAAGTATGAGCAGTTCTTC | CAWTVDRDRVKYEQFF
TRBJ2-2 | TRBD2 | TRBV10-1 | few | TGCGCCAGCAGTTTGACTAGCGGGGACGCCCGGGAGCTGTTTTTT | CASSLTSGDARELFF
TRBJ1-1 | TRBD1 | TRBV6-5 | - | TGTGCCAGCAGTGGACAGGGAGGAGAAGCTTTCTTT | CASSGQGGEAFF
TRBJ2-7 | - | TRBV5-4 | few | TGTGCCAGCAGCTTACCACAGGGAGACGAGCAGTACTTC | CASSLPQGDEQYF